Listed here are 11 T cell receptor beta chains from one sample, sequenced in a study of blood T cell repertoires in COVID-19. Profiled with immunoSEQ multiplex PCR; TCRdb holds only in-frame clones, not every one. The sample has some 390,000 clones, 75% to 90% seen once; the top ten hold around 1.5%. Material: peripheral blood. Receptors were obtained from a woman aged 40 to 55 with COVID-19, enrolled during active disease.

The chain links TRBV6-5 to TRBJ1-1, with a tentative D call TRBD1 (6 bases). Trimming stripped 8 bases from V and 6 bases from J, with 19 bases between. The CDR3 totals 14 residues. Germline assignment: CDR1 MNHEY and CDR2 SVGAGI. CDR3 DNA: TGTGCCAGCTATGGGGGCACGACGCACTCTGAAGCTTTCTTT. It encodes CASYGGTTHSEAFF.

The chain combines TRBV5-4 with TRBJ1-2, with 7 nucleotides matching TRBD1. Trimming cost V 4 bases and J 7 bases; bases outside gene matches: 4. Germline assignment: CDR1 SGHNT and CDR2 YYREEE (reference sequence). This CDR3 comprises 12 residues. The CDR3 here is CASSPDRSGYTF. CDR3 DNA sequence: TGTGCCAGCAGCCCGGACAGGAGTGGCTACACCTTC.

V and J are TRBV6-5 and TRBJ2-2, with 8 bases fitting TRBD2. The V and J ends lost 7 bases and 7 bases, in that order; junction bases with no gene match: 11. The CDR3 is made up of 15 amino acids. Looked up from germline, CDR1 is MNHEY and CDR2 is SVGAGI. The CDR3: CASTHGRGFFGELFF. The CDR3 region has the DNA TGTGCCAGCACCCACGGGAGGGGTTTTTTCGGGGAGCTGTTTTTT.

As concerns this clone: Additional DNA sequences in this sample encode the identical CDR3. V is TRBV7-2 and J is TRBJ1-2; 7 nucleotides align to TRBD1. CDR1 and CDR2 from the germline V gene are SGHTA and FQGNSA. The CDR3 consists of 14 residues. Losses at the gene ends were 1 base for V and 2 bases for J; bases not matched to a gene: 1. CDR3 loop: CASSLDRGNYGYTF. The CDR3, as DNA: TGTGCCAGCAGCTTAGACAGGGGCAACTATGGCTACACCTTC.

The V gene is TRBV7-6, the J gene TRBJ1-2; 7 bases are a match to TRBD1. Germline loops: CDR1 SGHVS, CDR2 FNYEAQ. Trimming removed 4 bases from V and 1 base from J; junction bases left unmatched: 6. The CDR3 runs 15 residues. This CDR3 is CASSSRDSFNYGYTF. CDR3 coding DNA: TGTGCCAGCAGCTCCCGGGACAGTTTTAACTATGGCTACACCTTC.

The J gene is TRBJ1-6, the V gene TRBV15, with 10 nucleotides matching TRBD1. The CDR3 has 16 amino acids. CDR1 and CDR2 (germline): LNHNV, YYDKDF (reference sequence). After removal of 0 bases from V and 7 bases from J, the junction contained 3 bases not matched to a gene. In DNA, the CDR3 is TGTGCCACCAGCAGAGAGGGACAGGGGCGAAATTCACCCCTCCACTTT. Its translation is CATSREGQGRNSPLHF.

The rearrangement links TRBV5-1 to TRBJ2-3, with 7 bases aligning to TRBD1. Per the germline V gene, CDR1 is SGHRS and CDR2 is YFSETQ. The CDR3 is made up of 17 amino acids. J lost 0 bases, V lost 0 bases, and 7 bases had no gene match. The CDR3 here is CASSLARQGPSTDTQYF. CDR3 DNA: TGCGCCAGCAGCTTGGCTCGACAGGGTCCTAGCACAGATACGCAGTATTTT.

The chain recombines TRBV7-3 with TRBJ2-3; TRBD2 is a possible D gene (5 bases). The germline V gene encodes CDR1 SGHTA and CDR2 FQGTGA. V lost 5 bases to trimming and J lost 0 bases, with 15 bases between them. CDR3 length: 16 amino acids. The DNA of the CDR3 is TGTGCCAGCAGCGCAGCTACTAGTTCTAGCACAGATACGCAGTATTTT. This sequence encodes CASSAATSSSTDTQYF.

The genes are TRBV19 and TRBJ2-2, with D perhaps matching TRBD2 (5 bases). The CDR3 has 14 amino acids. In germline, CDR1 is LNHDA, CDR2 SQIVND (reference sequence). Deletions cut 2 bases from V and 4 bases from J, with 8 bases between. The CDR3 loop reads CASSIFGVTGELFF. The DNA for the CDR3 is TGTGCCAGTAGTATATTCGGGGTCACCGGGGAGCTGTTTTTT. The whole variable domain, remainder taken from reference TRBV19 and TRBJ2-2, is DGGITQSPKYLFRKEGQNVTLSCEQNLNHDAMYWYRQDPGQGLRLIYYSQIVNDFQKGDIAEGYSVSREKKESFPLTVTSAQKNPTAFYLCASSIFGVTGELFFGEGSRLTVL.

This clone appeared once. This chain links TRBV6-1 with TRBJ1-2; D is unresolved. Trimming took 3 bases from V and 2 from J, leaving 7 bases between them. This CDR3 has 13 amino acids. CDR1 is MNHNS, CDR2 SASEGT, per germline. The CDR3 region has the DNA TGTGCCAGCAGTGAGGCCTCAAACTATGGCTACACCTTC. This gives the protein CASSEASNYGYTF.

The chain links TRBV28 to TRBJ1-1, with a possible D match to TRBD1 (5 bases). In germline, CDR1 is MDHEN, CDR2 SYDVKM. The CDR3 has 14 amino acids. Trimming left V 3 bases short and J 4 bases short, with 12 bases between. CDR3 nucleotide sequence: TGTGCCAGCAGTTTCTACAGGAGTTTCACTGAAGCTTTCTTT. This encodes CASSFYRSFTEAFF.